This T cell receptor (beta chain) was sequenced in a study of early T cells in non-severe SARS-CoV-2 infection. TCRdb redid the calling of the 5' RACE reads with MiXCR, one entry per CDR3 protein. The profile shows around 30,000 distinct CDR3 sequences, 9.5% to 10% of them singletons. This clonotype was detected many times. What it binds is unknown. Whole-study results and caveats: Sequences matched to VDJdb favored anti-spike CD8 responses, while private and CD4 specificities were missed.

Germline V lookup: CDR1 MNHNY, CDR2 SVGAGI (reference sequence). This CDR3 is built from 12 residues. The sequence came from an adult who was a healthcare worker with PCR-confirmed SARS-CoV-2 infection or an uninfected control (not recorded which). This sequence joins TRBV6-6 and TRBJ2-7; 7 bases line up with TRBD2. Sequencing was carried out using whole blood. CDR3 amino acids: CAAAAGPYEQYF. CDR3 coding DNA: TGTGCTGCGGCAGCGGGACCCTACGAGCAGTACTTC.